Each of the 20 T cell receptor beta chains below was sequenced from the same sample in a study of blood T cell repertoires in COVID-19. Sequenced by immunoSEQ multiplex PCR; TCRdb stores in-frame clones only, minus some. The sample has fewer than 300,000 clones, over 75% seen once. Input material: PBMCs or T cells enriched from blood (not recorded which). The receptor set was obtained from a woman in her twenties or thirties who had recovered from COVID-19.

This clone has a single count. CDR3 amino acids: CASSFPTMTSGMKDTQYF. CDR3 in DNA: TGTGCCAGCAGCTTTCCGACGATGACTAGCGGGATGAAAGATACGCAGTATTTT. V usage is TRBV5-4 and J usage is TRBJ2-3, with TRBD2 identical over 11 bases. J gave up 5 bases and V 2 bases, and 13 bases lay outside the gene matches. CDR3 size: 18 residues. Per the germline V gene, CDR1 is SGHNT and CDR2 is YYREEE (reference sequence).

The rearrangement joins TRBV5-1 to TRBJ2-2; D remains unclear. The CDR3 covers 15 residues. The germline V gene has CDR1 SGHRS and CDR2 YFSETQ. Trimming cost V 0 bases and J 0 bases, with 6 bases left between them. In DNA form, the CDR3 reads TGCGCCAGCAGCTTGGGTGTCGCGAACACCGGGGAGCTGTTTTTT. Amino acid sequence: CASSLGVANTGELFF.

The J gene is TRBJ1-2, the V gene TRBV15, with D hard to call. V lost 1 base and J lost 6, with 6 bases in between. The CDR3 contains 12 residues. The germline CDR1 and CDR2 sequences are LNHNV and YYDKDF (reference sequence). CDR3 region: CATSRGPDGYTF. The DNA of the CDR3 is TGTGCCACCAGCAGAGGCCCAGATGGCTACACCTTC.

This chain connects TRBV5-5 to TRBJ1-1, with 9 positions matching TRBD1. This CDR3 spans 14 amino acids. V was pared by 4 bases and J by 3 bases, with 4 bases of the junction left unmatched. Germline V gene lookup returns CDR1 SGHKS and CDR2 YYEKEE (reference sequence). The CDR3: CASSPTGGDTEAFF. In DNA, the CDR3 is TGTGCCAGCAGCCCAACAGGGGGCGACACTGAAGCTTTCTTT. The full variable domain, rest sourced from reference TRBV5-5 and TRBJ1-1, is DAGVTQSPTHLIKTRGQQVTLRCSPISGHKSVSWYQQVLGQGPQFIFQYYEKEERGRGNFPDRFSARQFPNYSSELNVNALLLGDSALYLCASSPTGGDTEAFFGQGTRLTVV.

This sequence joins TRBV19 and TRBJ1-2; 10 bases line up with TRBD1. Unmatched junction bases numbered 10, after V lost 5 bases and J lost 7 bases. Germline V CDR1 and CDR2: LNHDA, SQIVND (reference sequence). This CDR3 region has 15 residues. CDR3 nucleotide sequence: TGTGCCAGTAGTTTGGGACAGGGGCCTCAGGGTGGCTACACCTTC. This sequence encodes CASSLGQGPQGGYTF.

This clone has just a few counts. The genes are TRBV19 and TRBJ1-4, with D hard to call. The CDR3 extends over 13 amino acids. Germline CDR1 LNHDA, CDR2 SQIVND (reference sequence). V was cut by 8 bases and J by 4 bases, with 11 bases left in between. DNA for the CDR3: TGTGCCAGTGCGGACGGACTTAATGAAAAACTGTTTTTT. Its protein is CASADGLNEKLFF. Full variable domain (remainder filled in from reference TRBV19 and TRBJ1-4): DGGITQSPKYLFRKEGQNVTLSCEQNLNHDAMYWYRQDPGQGLRLIYYSQIVNDFQKGDIAEGYSVSREKKESFPLTVTSAQKNPTAFYLCASADGLNEKLFFGSGTQLSVL.

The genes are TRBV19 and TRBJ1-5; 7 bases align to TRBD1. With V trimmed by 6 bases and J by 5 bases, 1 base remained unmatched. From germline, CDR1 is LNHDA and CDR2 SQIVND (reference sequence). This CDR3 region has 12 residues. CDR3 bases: TGTGCCAGTAGCCAGGGGGATCAGCCCCAGCATTTT. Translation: CASSQGDQPQHF.

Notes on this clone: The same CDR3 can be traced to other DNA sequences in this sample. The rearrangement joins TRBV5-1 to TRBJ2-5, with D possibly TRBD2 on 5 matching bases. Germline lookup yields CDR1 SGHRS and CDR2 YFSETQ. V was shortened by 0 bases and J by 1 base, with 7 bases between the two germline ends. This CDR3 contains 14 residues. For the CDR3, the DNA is TGCGCCAGCAGCTTGGGGAGCGGCCAAGAGACCCAGTACTTC. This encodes CASSLGSGQETQYF.

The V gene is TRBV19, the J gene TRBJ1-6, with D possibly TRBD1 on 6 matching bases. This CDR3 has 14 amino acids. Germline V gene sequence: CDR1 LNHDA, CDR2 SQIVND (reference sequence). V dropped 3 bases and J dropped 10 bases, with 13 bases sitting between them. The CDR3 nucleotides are TGTGCCAGTAGTATCCAGGGGAATAGGTCACCCCTCCACTTT. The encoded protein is CASSIQGNRSPLHF. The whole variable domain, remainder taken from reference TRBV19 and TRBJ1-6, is DGGITQSPKYLFRKEGQNVTLSCEQNLNHDAMYWYRQDPGQGLRLIYYSQIVNDFQKGDIAEGYSVSREKKESFPLTVTSAQKNPTAFYLCASSIQGNRSPLHFGNGTRLTVT.

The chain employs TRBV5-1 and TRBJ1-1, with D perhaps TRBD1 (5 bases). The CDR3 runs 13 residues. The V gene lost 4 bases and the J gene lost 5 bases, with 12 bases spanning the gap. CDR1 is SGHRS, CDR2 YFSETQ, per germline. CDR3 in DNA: TGCGCCAGCAGCCCTATCTCAGGGACTGAAGCTTTCTTT. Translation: CASSPISGTEAFF.

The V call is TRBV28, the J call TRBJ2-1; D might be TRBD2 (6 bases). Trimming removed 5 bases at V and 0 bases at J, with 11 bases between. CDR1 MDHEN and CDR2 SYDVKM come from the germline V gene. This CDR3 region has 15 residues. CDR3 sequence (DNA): TGTGCCAGCAGTATCTCGGGAGCCTCCTACAATGAGCAGTTCTTC. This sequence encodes CASSISGASYNEQFF.

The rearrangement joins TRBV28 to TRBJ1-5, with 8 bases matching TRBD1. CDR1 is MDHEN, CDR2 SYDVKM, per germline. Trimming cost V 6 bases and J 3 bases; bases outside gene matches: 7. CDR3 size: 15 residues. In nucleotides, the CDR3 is TGTGCCAGCAGGGGGGGACAGGAATACAATCAGCCCCAGCATTTT. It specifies CASRGGQEYNQPQHF.

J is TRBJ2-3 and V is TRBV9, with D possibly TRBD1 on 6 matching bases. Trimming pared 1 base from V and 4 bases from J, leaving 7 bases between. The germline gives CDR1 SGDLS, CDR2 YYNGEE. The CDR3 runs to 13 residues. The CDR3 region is CASSVRTADTQYF. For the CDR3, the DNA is TGTGCCAGCAGCGTACGGACAGCAGATACGCAGTATTTT.

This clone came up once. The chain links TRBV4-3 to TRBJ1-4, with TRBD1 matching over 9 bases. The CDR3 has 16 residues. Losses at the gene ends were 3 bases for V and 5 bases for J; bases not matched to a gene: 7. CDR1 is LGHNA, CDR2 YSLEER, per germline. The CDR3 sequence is CASSHNTGQGNEKLFF. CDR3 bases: TGCGCCAGCAGCCACAACACCGGACAGGGGAATGAAAAACTGTTTTTT.

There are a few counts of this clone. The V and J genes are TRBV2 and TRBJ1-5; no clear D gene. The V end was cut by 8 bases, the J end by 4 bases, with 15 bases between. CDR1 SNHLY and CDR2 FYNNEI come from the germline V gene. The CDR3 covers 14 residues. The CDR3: CASRKESGNQPQHF. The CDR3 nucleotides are TGTGCCAGCCGAAAGGAGTCGGGGAATCAGCCCCAGCATTTT.

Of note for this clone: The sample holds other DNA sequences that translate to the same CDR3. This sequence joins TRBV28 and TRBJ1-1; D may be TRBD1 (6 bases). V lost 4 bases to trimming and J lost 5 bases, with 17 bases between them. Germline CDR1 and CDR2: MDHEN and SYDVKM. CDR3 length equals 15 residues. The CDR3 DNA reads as TGTGCCAGCAGTTCGGGGGGCAGGGCGTCGACTGAAGCTTTCTTT. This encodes CASSSGGRASTEAFF. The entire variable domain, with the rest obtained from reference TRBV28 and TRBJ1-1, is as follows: DVKVTQSSRYLVKRTGEKVFLECVQDMDHENMFWYRQDPGLGLRLIYFSYDVKMKEKGDIPEGYSVSREKKERFSLILESASTNQTSMYLCASSSGGRASTEAFFGQGTRLTVV.

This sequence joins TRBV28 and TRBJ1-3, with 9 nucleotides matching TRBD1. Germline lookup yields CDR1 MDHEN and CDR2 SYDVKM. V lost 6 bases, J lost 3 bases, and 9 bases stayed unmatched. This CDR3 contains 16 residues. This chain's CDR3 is CASRTDRGRDGNTIYF. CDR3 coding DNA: TGTGCCAGCAGAACGGACAGGGGAAGGGATGGAAACACCATATATTTT. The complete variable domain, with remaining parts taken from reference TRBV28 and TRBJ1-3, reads DVKVTQSSRYLVKRTGEKVFLECVQDMDHENMFWYRQDPGLGLRLIYFSYDVKMKEKGDIPEGYSVSREKKERFSLILESASTNQTSMYLCASRTDRGRDGNTIYFGEGSWLTVV.

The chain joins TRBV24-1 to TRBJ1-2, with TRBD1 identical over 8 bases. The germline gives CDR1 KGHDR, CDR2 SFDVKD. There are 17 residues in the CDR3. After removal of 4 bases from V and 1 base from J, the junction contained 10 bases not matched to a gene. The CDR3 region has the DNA TGTGCCACCAGTGAGACGGGACAGGTGCTTTATAACTATGGCTACACCTTC. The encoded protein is CATSETGQVLYNYGYTF.

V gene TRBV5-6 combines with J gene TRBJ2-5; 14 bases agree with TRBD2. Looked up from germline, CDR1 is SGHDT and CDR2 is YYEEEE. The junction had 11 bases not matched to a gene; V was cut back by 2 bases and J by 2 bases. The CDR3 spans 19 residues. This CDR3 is CASSFWRLAGGRRQETQYF. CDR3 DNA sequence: TGTGCCAGCAGCTTCTGGAGACTAGCGGGAGGGAGACGGCAAGAGACCCAGTACTTC.

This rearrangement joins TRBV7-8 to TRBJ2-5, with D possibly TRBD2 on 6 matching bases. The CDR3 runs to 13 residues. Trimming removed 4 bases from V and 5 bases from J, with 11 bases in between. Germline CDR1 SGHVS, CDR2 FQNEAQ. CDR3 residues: CASSSGAPETQYF. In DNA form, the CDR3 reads TGTGCCAGCAGCTCGGGAGCACCGGAGACCCAGTACTTC.